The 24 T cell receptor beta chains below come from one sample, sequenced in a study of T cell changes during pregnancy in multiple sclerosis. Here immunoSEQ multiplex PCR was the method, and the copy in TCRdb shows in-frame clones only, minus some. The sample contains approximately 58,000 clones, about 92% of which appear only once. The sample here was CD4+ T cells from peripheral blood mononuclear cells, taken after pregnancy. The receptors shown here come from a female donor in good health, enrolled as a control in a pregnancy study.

The CDR3, as DNA: TGTGCCAGCAACAAACAGGGGGGCTATGGCTACACCTTC. It encodes CASNKQGGYGYTF. V usage is TRBV6-1 and J usage is TRBJ1-2; 8 bases map to TRBD1. Germline assignment: CDR1 MNHNS and CDR2 SASEGT. J was trimmed by 4 bases and V by 7 bases; bases with no gene match: 5. CDR3 size: 13 residues.

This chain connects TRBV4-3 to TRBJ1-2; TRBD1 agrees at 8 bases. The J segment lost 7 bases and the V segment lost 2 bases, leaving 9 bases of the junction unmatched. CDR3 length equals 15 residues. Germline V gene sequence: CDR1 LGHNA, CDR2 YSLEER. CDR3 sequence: CASSQPEDREGGYTF. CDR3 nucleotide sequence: TGCGCCAGCAGCCAACCGGAGGACAGGGAGGGTGGCTACACCTTC.

The CDR3 reads CASRGAGHRSSEQFF. CDR3 nucleotide sequence: TGTGCCAGCAGGGGGGCGGGCCATCGGAGTAGTGAGCAGTTCTTC. The chain has TRBV2 and TRBJ2-1; perhaps TRBD1 as D (6 bases). V shed 6 bases and J shed 9 bases, with 21 bases lying between them. The CDR3 is 15 residues long. The germline V gene encodes CDR1 SNHLY and CDR2 FYNNEI.

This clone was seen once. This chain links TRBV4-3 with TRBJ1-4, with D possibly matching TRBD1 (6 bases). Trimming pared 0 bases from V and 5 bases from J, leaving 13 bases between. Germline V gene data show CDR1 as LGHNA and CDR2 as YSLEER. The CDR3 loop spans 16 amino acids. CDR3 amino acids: CASSQDRGGGNEKLFF. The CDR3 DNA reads TGCGCCAGCAGCCAAGATAGGGGGGGAGGGAATGAAAAACTGTTTTTT.

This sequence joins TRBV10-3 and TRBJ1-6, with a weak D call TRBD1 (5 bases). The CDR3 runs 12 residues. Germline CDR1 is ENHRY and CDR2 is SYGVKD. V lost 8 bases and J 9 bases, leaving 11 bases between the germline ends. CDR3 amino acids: CAIGRGSSPLHF. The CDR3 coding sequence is TGTGCCATCGGGCGGGGGAGTTCACCCCTCCACTTT.

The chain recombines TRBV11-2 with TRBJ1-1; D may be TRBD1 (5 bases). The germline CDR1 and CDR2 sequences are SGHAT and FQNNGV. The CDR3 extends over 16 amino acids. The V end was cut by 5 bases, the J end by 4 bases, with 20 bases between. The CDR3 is CASSRLGSRAITEAFF. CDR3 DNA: TGTGCCAGCAGCCGTCTCGGGAGCAGGGCGATCACTGAAGCTTTCTTT.

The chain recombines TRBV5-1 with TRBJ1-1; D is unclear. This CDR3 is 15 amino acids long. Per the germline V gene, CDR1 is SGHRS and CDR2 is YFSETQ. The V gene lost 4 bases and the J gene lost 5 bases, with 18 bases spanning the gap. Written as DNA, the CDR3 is TGCGCCAGCAGCCTCAACACTCTTGGAGGGACTGAAGCTTTCTTT. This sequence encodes CASSLNTLGGTEAFF.

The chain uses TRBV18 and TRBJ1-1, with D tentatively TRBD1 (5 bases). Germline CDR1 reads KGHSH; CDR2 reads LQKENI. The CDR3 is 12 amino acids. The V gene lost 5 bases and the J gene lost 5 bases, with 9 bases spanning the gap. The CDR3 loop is CASSGAGTEAFF. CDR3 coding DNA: TGTGCCAGCTCAGGGGCCGGGACTGAAGCTTTCTTT.

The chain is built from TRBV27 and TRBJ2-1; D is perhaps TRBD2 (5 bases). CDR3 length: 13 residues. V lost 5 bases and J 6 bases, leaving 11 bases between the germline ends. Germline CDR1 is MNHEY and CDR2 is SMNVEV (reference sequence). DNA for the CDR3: TGTGCCAGCAGTGACTATAGTGTCAATGAGCAGTTCTTC. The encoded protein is CASSDYSVNEQFF.

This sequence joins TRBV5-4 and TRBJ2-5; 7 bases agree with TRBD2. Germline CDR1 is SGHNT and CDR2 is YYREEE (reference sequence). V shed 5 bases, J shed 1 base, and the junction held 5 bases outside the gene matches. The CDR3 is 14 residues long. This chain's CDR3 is CASSRTSAQETQYF. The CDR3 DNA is TGTGCCAGCAGTCGTACTAGCGCCCAAGAGACCCAGTACTTC.

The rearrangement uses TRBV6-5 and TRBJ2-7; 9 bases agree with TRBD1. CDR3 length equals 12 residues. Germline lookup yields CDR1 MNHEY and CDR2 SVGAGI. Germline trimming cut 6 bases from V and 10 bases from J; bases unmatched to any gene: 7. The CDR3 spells CASRPGQGHQYF. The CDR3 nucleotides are TGTGCCAGCAGGCCGGGACAGGGTCACCAGTACTTC.

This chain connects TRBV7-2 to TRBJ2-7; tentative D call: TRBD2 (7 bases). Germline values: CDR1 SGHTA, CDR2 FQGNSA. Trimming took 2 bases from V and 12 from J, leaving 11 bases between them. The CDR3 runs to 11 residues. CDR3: CASSLNGGRYF. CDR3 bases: TGTGCCAGCAGCTTAAACGGGGGGCGGTACTTC. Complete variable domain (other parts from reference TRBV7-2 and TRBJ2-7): GAGVSQSPSNKVTEKGKDVELRCDPISGHTALYWYRQSLGQGLEFLIYFQGNSAPDKSGLPSDRFSAERTGGSVSTLTIQRTQQEDSAVYLCASSLNGGRYFGPGTRLTVT.

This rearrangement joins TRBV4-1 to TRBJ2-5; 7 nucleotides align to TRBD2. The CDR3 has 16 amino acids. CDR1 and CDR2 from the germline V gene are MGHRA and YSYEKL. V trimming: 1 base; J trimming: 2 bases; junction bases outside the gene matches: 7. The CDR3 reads CASSQVISGAQETQYF. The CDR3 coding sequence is TGCGCCAGCAGCCAAGTAATAAGCGGGGCACAAGAGACCCAGTACTTC.

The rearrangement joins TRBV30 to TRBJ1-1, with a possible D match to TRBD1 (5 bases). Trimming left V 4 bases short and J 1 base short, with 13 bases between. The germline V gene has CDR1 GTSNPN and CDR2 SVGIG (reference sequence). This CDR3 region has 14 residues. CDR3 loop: CAWNRRQQNTEAFF. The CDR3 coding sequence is TGTGCCTGGAACCGCAGACAGCAGAACACTGAAGCTTTCTTT.

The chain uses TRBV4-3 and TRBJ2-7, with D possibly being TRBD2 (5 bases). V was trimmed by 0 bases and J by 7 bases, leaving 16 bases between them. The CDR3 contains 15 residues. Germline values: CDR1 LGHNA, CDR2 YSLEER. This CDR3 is CASSQELYTRGEQYF. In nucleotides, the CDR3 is TGCGCCAGCAGCCAAGAACTATACACCCGAGGGGAGCAGTACTTC.

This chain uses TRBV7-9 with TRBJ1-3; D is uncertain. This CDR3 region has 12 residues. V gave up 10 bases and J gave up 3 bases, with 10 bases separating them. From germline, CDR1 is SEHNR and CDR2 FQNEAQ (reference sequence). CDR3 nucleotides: TGTGCCATCACGCCAGGTGGAAACACCATATATTTT. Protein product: CAITPGGNTIYF.

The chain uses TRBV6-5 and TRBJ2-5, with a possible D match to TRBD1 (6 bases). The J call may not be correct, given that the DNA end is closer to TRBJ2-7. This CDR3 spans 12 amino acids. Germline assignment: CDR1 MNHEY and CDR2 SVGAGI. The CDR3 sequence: CASRTTGYEQYF. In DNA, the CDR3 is TGTGCCAGCAGAACCACAGGGTACGAGCAGTACTTC.

Here the CDR3 DNA reads TGTGCCAGCAGCTTGAGGGGGAGGGAAGAGACCCAGTACTTC. As protein: CASSLRGREETQYF. The chain couples TRBV7-2 to TRBJ2-5, with D perhaps TRBD2 (7 bases). This CDR3 spans 14 amino acids. V shed 3 bases and J shed 3 bases, with 11 bases lying between them. Germline CDR1 and CDR2: SGHTA and FQGNSA.

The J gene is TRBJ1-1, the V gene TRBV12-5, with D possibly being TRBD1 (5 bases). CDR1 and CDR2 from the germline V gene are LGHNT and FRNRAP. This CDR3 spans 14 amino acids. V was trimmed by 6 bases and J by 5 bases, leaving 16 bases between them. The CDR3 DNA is TGTGCTAGTGGCCCCCAGGGCTTCTCGACTGAAGCTTTCTTT. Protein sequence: CASGPQGFSTEAFF.

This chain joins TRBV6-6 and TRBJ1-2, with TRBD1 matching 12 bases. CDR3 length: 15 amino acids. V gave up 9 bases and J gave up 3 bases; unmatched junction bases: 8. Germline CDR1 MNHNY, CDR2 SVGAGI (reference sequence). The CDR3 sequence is CASFRDRGLDYGYTF. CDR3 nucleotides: TGTGCCAGTTTCCGGGACAGGGGGCTCGACTATGGCTACACCTTC.

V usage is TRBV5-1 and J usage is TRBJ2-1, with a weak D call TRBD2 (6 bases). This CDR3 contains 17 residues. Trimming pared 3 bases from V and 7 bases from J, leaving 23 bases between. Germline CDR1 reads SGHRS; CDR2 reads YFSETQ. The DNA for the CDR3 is TGCGCCAGCAGCTGGGACCGGGAGCGGGCCCTCAGGAATGAGCAGTTCTTC. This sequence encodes CASSWDRERALRNEQFF.

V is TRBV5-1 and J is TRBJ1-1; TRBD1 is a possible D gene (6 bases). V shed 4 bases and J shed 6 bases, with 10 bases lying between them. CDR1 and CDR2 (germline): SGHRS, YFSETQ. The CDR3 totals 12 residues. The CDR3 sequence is CASSPGQSEAFF. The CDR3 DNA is TGCGCCAGCAGCCCCGGACAGTCTGAAGCTTTCTTT.

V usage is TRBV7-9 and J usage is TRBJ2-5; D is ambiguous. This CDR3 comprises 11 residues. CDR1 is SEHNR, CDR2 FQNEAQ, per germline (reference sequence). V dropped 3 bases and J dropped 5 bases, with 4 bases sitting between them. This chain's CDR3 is CASSFRETQYF. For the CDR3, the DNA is TGTGCCAGCAGCTTCCGGGAGACCCAGTACTTC.

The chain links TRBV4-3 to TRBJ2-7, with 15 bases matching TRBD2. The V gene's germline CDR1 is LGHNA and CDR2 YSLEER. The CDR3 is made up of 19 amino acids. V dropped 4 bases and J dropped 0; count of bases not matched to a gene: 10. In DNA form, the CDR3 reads TGCGCCAGCAGCCTGGAAACCGGGACTAGCGGGGGGACCTCCTACGAGCAGTACTTC. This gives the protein CASSLETGTSGGTSYEQYF.